The 23 T cell receptor beta chains reported below all come from one sample, sequenced in a study of breast tumors, draining lymph nodes, adjacent tissues. From the multiplex PCR reads, TCRdb called clonotypes with MiXCR, one entry per CDR3 protein. This table holds around 110,000 distinct CDR3 sequences, roughly 33% found once. Samples came from axillary lymph nodes draining the breast cancer. Material: axillary lymph node tissue. The receptors were gathered from a female donor with breast cancer. Some clones in this sample may be carry-over from other donors' samples.

The rearrangement links TRBV6-6 to TRBJ2-3, with D possibly being TRBD2 (6 bases). The CDR3 sequence is 14 residues long. CDR1 is MNHNY, CDR2 SVGAGI, per germline (reference sequence). V lost 6 bases to trimming and J lost 4 bases, with 14 bases between them. CDR3 in amino acids: CASRRDFRADTQYF. DNA of the CDR3: TGTGCCAGCAGGCGGGACTTTAGGGCAGATACGCAGTATTTT.

In this sample, this clonotype turned up many times. CDR3 nucleotide sequence: TGTGCCTGGAGGTCAGGGACAGACCGCGATGGCTACACCTTC. This sequence encodes CAWRSGTDRDGYTF. The chain employs TRBV30 and TRBJ1-2; 7 nucleotides agree with TRBD1. The V gene's germline CDR1 is GTSNPN and CDR2 SVGIG (reference sequence). The CDR3 is made up of 14 amino acids. The junction had 10 bases not matched to a gene; V was cut back by 3 bases and J by 6 bases.

The rearrangement links TRBV20-1 to TRBJ2-1, with TRBD2 identical over 8 bases. J lost 15 bases, V lost 5 bases, and 12 bases had no gene match. CDR1 is DFQATT, CDR2 SNEGSKA, per germline (reference sequence). There are 12 residues in the CDR3. CDR3 bases: TGCAGTGCTCATCCGACCGGGACTAGTCTGTTCTTC. It encodes CSAHPTGTSLFF.

V is TRBV7-9 and J is TRBJ2-7, with TRBD2 identical over 9 bases. This CDR3 comprises 14 residues. J lost 3 bases, V lost 1 base, and 1 base had no gene match. CDR1 SEHNR and CDR2 FQNEAQ come from the germline V gene (reference sequence). CDR3 sequence (DNA): TGTGCCAGCAGCTTAGAACTAGCGGGCTACGAGCAGTACTTC. Translating gives CASSLELAGYEQYF.

There are a few counts of this clonotype. A much larger clone sits a single nucleotide away, making a read error possible. The V and J genes are TRBV7-2 and TRBJ2-1, with 14 bases lining up with TRBD2. CDR3 size: 17 residues. The germline V gene has CDR1 SGHTA and CDR2 FQGNSA. V dropped 2 bases and J dropped 11; count of bases not matched to a gene: 11. DNA of the CDR3: TGTGCCAGCAGCTTACATACCGGGACTAGCGGGGGTCGCCAGCAGTTCTTC. Its translation is CASSLHTGTSGGRQQFF.

This clonotype has more than one count but fewer than ten. It may be a read error: a sequence one base away is much more abundant. The J gene is TRBJ1-5, the V gene TRBV12-5; weak D call: TRBD1 (5 bases). Germline V lookup: CDR1 LGHNT, CDR2 FRNRAP. V lost 5 bases and J lost 4, with 12 bases in between. The CDR3 length is 14 residues. CDR3 DNA: TGTGCTAGTGGTGGCGGGGCCCCAAATCAGCCCCAGCATTTT. It encodes CASGGGAPNQPQHF.

Comments on this clonotype: Its ends do not fully match the called genes, so a read error is possible. The chain has TRBV19 and TRBJ1-2; possible D gene TRBD1, 5 bases. The V gene's germline CDR1 is LNHDA and CDR2 SQIVND (reference sequence). The CDR3 sequence is 18 residues long. CDR3 coding DNA: TGTGCCAGTATTAAATGGGAAAGGGGATCCGCCAAGGAGGATGGCTCCACCTTC. Amino acids: CASIKWERGSAKEDGSTF.

On this clonotype: Likely a read error: the CDR3 ends without its conserved phenylalanine or tryptophan. The chain carries TRBV3-1 and TRBJ2-7; 8 bases align to TRBD1. In germline, CDR1 is LGHDT, CDR2 YNNKEL (reference sequence). The CDR3 sequence is 15 residues long. The CDR3: CASSPGTGSSYEQYL. CDR3 coding DNA: TGCGCCAGCAGCCCCGGGACAGGAAGCTCCTACGAGCAGTACCTC.

This clonotype was seen at least ten times. A much larger clone differs from this one at a single base, so this may be a read error. The chain uses TRBV6-1 and TRBJ2-5; 7 bases match TRBD1. Germline loops: CDR1 MNHNS, CDR2 SASEGT. V shed 5 bases and J 4 bases; nucleotides not matched to a gene: 10. CDR3 length: 15 residues. The CDR3: CASSQTVTGVETQYF. Here the CDR3 DNA reads TGTGCCAGCAGTCAAACCGTTACAGGGGTAGAGACCCAGTACTTC.

This clonotype was recorded many times. The chain recombines TRBV20-1 with TRBJ2-3, with D possibly called TRBD1 or TRBD2 (5 bases each). Germline-derived CDR1 and CDR2 are DFQATT and SNEGSKA (reference sequence). V was clipped by 3 bases and J by 1 base, with 14 bases between them. CDR3 size: 15 residues. CDR3: CSARAWGRRTDTQYF. Here the CDR3 DNA reads TGCAGTGCTAGGGCTTGGGGACGGCGCACAGATACGCAGTATTTT.

This clonotype was detected many times. J is TRBJ2-3 and V is TRBV12-3 or TRBV12-4; 8 bases are a match to TRBD1. The CDR3 is 13 amino acids. With V trimmed by 4 bases and J by 4 bases, 1 base remained unmatched. The CDR3 DNA reads as TGTGCCAGCAGTTACAGGGGGGCAGATACGCAGTATTTT. The encoded protein is CASSYRGADTQYF.

This clonotype was observed at least ten times. This may stem from a read error, because a much larger clone lies one nucleotide away. The chain uses TRBV20-1 and TRBJ2-5; D unresolved. Germline CDR1 is DFQATT and CDR2 is SNEGSKA (reference sequence). The CDR3 length is 14 residues. The CDR3: CSARGGGTQATQYF. The CDR3 DNA sequence: TGCAGTGCTAGAGGTGGTGGCACGCAAGCGACCCAGTACTTC.

In regard to this clonotype: This is likely a read error, given that the CDR3 carries no conserved phenylalanine or tryptophan at its end. The rearrangement links TRBV7-3 to TRBJ2-3; D is ambiguous. CDR1 SGHTA and CDR2 FQGTGA come from the germline V gene. V was clipped by 2 bases and J by 8 bases, with 11 bases between them. The CDR3 is 13 amino acids. The CDR3 nucleotides read TGTGCCAGCAGCTTATTGCTTGAAGGTACGCAGTATCTT. Residues: CASSLLLEGTQYL.

This clonotype was counted only a few times. This chain links TRBV18 with TRBJ2-1; TRBD2 agrees at 8 bases. Germline V gene sequence: CDR1 KGHSH, CDR2 LQKENI. V lost 2 bases, J lost 8 bases, and 11 bases stayed unmatched. The CDR3 length is 16 residues. CDR3 DNA sequence: TGTGCCAGCTCACCAGGGCAGCCGGGGGGGATGGATGAGCAGTTCTTC. The encoded protein is CASSPGQPGGMDEQFF.

The chain joins TRBV5-1 to TRBJ2-7; D could derive from TRBD1 or TRBD2 (7 bases each). From germline, CDR1 is SGHRS and CDR2 YFSETQ. Trimming took 4 bases from V and 1 from J, leaving 24 bases between them. This CDR3 spans 18 amino acids. CDR3: CASSVIGEGAASSYEQYF. DNA of the CDR3: TGCGCCAGCAGCGTCATAGGGGAGGGGGCAGCCTCTTCCTACGAGCAGTACTTC.

The rearrangement links TRBV11-2 to TRBJ2-7, with no clear D. V was pared by 5 bases and J by 0 bases, with 11 bases between. This CDR3 has 14 residues. The V gene's germline CDR1 is SGHAT and CDR2 FQNNGV. CDR3 region: CASSPDVDSYEQYF. The CDR3 DNA reads TGTGCCAGCAGCCCGGACGTAGACTCCTACGAGCAGTACTTC.

This clonotype showed up many times. V gene TRBV9 combines with J gene TRBJ2-7; D may be TRBD1 (6 bases). This CDR3 spans 16 amino acids. Germline V CDR1 and CDR2: SGDLS, YYNGEE. V shed 3 bases and J shed 4 bases, with 20 bases lying between them. CDR3 sequence: CASSATGGGSPYEQYF. The CDR3 bases are TGTGCCAGCAGCGCGACAGGCGGTGGTAGCCCGTACGAGCAGTACTTC.

Turning to this clonotype: This may be a read error: a much more frequent sequence differs by one nucleotide. The chain has TRBV5-6 and TRBJ2-3, with 7 bases matching TRBD1. The CDR3 sequence is 16 residues long. V shed 4 bases and J 5 bases; nucleotides not matched to a gene: 13. Germline CDR1 SGHDT, CDR2 YYEEEE. Here the CDR3 reads CASSQRWAGGLDTQYF. CDR3 nucleotide sequence: TGTGCCAGCAGCCAACGATGGGCAGGGGGTTTAGATACGCAGTATTTT.

This clonotype was detected many times. A read error may account for a junction end that differs from germline. This chain uses TRBV6-5 with TRBJ1-2; 9 bases align to TRBD1. The germline gives CDR1 MNHEY, CDR2 SVGAGI. The CDR3 contains 16 residues. CDR3 bases: TGTGCCAGCAGTCACTCGTACAGGGGGCCCAACTATGGCTACACCTTC. This codes for CASSHSYRGPNYGYTF.

This clonotype was seen at least ten times. The chain combines TRBV4-3 with TRBJ2-7, with 8 bases aligning to TRBD1. The germline V gene encodes CDR1 LGHNA and CDR2 YSLEER. Trimming at V came to 0 bases and at J to 4 bases, leaving 5 bases not matched to a gene. This CDR3 has 15 amino acids. CDR3 coding DNA: TGCGCCAGCAGCCAAGACTCGACAGGGGCGTACGAGCAGTACTTC. Amino acids: CASSQDSTGAYEQYF.

About this clonotype: Germline and junction disagree at one end, which may indicate a read error. CDR3 protein: CASSESGAPYDEQFF. As DNA, the CDR3 is TGTGCCAGCAGTGAGTCGGGAGCCCCCTACGATGAGCAGTTCTTC. The V call is TRBV28, the J call TRBJ2-1; perhaps TRBD2 as D (6 bases). The CDR3 length is 15 residues. Germline V lookup: CDR1 MDHEN, CDR2 SYDVKM.

The table lists this clonotype with many counts. At one end the junction does not follow the germline gene, possibly because of a read error. The chain joins TRBV6-2 or TRBV6-3 to TRBJ1-4; perhaps TRBD1 as D (5 bases). In germline, CDR1 is MNHEY, CDR2 SVGEGT. The CDR3 is made up of 11 amino acids. CDR3 residues: CASSSAGRLNF. Here the CDR3 DNA reads TGTGCCAGCAGTTCGGCGGGACGTTTGAATTTT.

In this sample, this clonotype turned up many times. The chain couples TRBV4-1 to TRBJ2-5; D call uncertain. Germline values: CDR1 MGHRA, CDR2 YSYEKL. CDR3 length equals 15 residues. V lost 0 bases and J 2 bases, leaving 10 bases between the germline ends. For the CDR3, the DNA is TGCGCCAGCAGCCAAGATCCTGGCAGACAAGAGACCCAGTACTTC. Translation: CASSQDPGRQETQYF.